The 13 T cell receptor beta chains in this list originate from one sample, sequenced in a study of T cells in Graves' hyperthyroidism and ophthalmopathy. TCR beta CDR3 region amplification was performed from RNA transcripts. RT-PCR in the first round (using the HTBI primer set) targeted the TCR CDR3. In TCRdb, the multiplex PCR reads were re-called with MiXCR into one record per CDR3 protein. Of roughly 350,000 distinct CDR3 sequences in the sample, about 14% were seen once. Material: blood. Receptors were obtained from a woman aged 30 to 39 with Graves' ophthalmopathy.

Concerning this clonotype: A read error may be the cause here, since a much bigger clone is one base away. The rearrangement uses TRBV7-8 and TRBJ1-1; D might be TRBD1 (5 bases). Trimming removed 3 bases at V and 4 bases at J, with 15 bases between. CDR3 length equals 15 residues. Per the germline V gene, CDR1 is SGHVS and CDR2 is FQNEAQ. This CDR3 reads CASSFFSRATTEAFF. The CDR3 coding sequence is TGTGCCAGCAGCTTTTTCTCCAGGGCCACCACTGAAGCTTTCTTT. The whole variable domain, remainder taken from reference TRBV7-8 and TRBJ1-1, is GAGVSQSPRYKVAKRGQDVALRCDPISGHVSLFWYQQALGQGPEFLTYFQNEAQLDKSGLPSDRFFAERPEGSVSTLKIQRTQQEDSAVYLCASSFFSRATTEAFFGQGTRLTVV.

This CDR3 is CATSDSLTRTGVGTGELFF. The CDR3 DNA reads TGTGCCACCAGTGATTCTCTAACGAGGACAGGGGTAGGCACCGGGGAGCTGTTTTTT. The chain joins TRBV24-1 to TRBJ2-2, with 9 bases lining up with TRBD1. J lost 4 bases, V lost 2 bases, and 13 bases had no gene match. This CDR3 spans 19 amino acids. Per germline, CDR1 KGHDR and CDR2 SFDVKD.

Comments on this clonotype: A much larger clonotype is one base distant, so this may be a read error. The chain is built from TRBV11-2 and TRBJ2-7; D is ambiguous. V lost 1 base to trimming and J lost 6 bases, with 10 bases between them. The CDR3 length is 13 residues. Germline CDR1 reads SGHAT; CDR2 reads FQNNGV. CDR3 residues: CASSLGVPCEQYF. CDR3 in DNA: TGTGCCAGCAGCTTAGGTGTGCCCTGCGAGCAGTACTTC.

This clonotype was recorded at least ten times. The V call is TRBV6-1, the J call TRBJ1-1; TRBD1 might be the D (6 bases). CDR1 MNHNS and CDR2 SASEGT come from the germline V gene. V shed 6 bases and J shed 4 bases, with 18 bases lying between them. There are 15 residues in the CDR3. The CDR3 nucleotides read TGTGCCAGCAGCGGGCAAACAGGGTTGGGCACTGAAGCTTTCTTT. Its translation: CASSGQTGLGTEAFF.

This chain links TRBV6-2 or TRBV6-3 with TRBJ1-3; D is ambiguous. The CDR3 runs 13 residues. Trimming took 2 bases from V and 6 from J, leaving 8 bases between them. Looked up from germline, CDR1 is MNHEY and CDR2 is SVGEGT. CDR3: CASSYAPVNTIYF. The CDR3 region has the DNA TGTGCCAGCAGTTACGCGCCCGTAAACACCATATATTTT.

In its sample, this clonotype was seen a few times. The CDR3 reads CASSLVRGGLGEQYF. The CDR3, as DNA: TGTGCCAGCAGCTTAGTGCGGGGGGGGCTTGGCGAGCAGTACTTC. V is TRBV11-2 and J is TRBJ2-7; 9 bases are shared with TRBD2. This CDR3 is 15 amino acids long. CDR1 is SGHAT and CDR2 is FQNNGV in the germline V gene. V dropped 1 base and J dropped 6; count of bases not matched to a gene: 7.

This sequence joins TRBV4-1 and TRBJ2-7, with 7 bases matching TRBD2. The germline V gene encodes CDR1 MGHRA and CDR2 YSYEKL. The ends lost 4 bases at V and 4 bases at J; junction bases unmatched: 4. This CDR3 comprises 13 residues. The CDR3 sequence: CASSRGEGYEQYF. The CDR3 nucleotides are TGCGCCAGCAGCCGAGGGGAGGGTTACGAGCAGTACTTC.

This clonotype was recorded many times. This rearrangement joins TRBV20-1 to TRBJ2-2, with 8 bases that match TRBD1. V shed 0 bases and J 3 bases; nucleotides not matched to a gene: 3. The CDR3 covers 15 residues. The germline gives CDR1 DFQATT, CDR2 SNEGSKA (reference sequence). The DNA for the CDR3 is TGCAGTGCTAGAGATTTACAGGGGGACACCGGGGAGCTGTTTTTT. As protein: CSARDLQGDTGELFF.

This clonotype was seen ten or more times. The CDR3 nucleotides read TGTGCCACCAGTGATTTGCGGGGGGCAGGGGAGACCCAGTACTTC. It codes for CATSDLRGAGETQYF. V usage is TRBV24-1 and J usage is TRBJ2-5, with a weak D call TRBD2 (7 bases). V shed 0 bases and J shed 5 bases, with 12 bases lying between them. This CDR3 is built from 15 residues. Germline CDR1 KGHDR, CDR2 SFDVKD.

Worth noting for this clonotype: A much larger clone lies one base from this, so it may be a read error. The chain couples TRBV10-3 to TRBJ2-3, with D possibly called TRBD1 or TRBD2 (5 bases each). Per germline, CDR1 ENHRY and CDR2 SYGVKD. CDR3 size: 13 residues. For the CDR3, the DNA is TGTACCATCATGGGGGACAGCACAGATACGCAGTATTTT. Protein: CTIMGDSTDTQYF.

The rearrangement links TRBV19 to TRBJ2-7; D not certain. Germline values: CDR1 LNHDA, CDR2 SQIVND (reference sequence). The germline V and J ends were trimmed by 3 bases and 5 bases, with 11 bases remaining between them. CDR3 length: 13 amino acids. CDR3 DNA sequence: TGTGCCAGTAGTATGGGGAACCGGGACGAGCAGTACTTC. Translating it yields CASSMGNRDEQYF. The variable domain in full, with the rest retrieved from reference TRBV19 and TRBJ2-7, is DGGITQSPKYLFRKEGQNVTLSCEQNLNHDAMYWYRQDPGQGLRLIYYSQIVNDFQKGDIAEGYSVSREKKESFPLTVTSAQKNPTAFYLCASSMGNRDEQYFGPGTRLTVT.

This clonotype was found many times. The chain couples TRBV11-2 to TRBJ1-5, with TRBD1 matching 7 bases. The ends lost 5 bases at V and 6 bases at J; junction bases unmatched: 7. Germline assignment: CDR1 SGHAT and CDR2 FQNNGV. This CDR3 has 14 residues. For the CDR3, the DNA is TGTGCCAGCAGCACAGACAGGGTTACTCAGCCCCAGCATTTT. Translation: CASSTDRVTQPQHF.

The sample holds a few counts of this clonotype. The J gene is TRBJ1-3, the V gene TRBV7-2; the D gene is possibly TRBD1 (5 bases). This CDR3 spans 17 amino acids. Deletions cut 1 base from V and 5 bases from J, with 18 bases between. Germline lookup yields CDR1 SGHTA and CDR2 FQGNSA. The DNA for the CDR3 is TGTGCCAGCAGCTTAGAACGTCGGGGCCGCTTAAGAAACACCATATATTTT. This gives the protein CASSLERRGRLRNTIYF.